These 12 T cell receptor beta chains came from one sample sequenced in a study of human T cells and chemical hapten exposure. The study extracted total RNA from unfractionated whole blood. One entry per CDR3 protein results from TCRdb running MiXCR on the 5' RACE reads. The sample shows about 81,000 distinct CDR3 sequences, about 8% of them seen only once. These receptors came from a male donor in good health.

This clonotype has just a few counts. V usage is TRBV5-1 and J usage is TRBJ2-1; the D gene is possibly TRBD2 (5 bases). Germline lookup yields CDR1 SGHRS and CDR2 YFSETQ. The CDR3 loop spans 16 amino acids. Trimming took 1 base from V and 6 from J, leaving 17 bases between them. The CDR3 reads CASSLTSLALPNEQFF. The CDR3 DNA sequence: TGCGCCAGCAGCTTGACGTCGCTAGCCCTCCCCAATGAGCAGTTCTTC.

The V gene is TRBV3-1, the J gene TRBJ2-1, with D perhaps TRBD2 (6 bases). The length of the CDR3 is 14 residues. V was pared by 0 bases and J by 6 bases, with 9 bases between. Germline CDR1 LGHDT, CDR2 YNNKEL (reference sequence). CDR3 in DNA: TGTGCCAGCAGCCAAGAGGTAGCGGCCAATGAGCAGTTCTTC. It translates to CASSQEVAANEQFF.

This clonotype was seen a few times. The V gene is TRBV18, the J gene TRBJ2-7; TRBD1 agrees at 10 bases. In germline, CDR1 is KGHSH, CDR2 LQKENI. The CDR3 is made up of 15 amino acids. Germline trimming cut 3 bases from V and 6 bases from J; bases unmatched to any gene: 8. The CDR3 DNA reads as TGTGCCAGCTCACCGCCGGGACAGGGGTACTCCGAGCAGTACTTC. Translated: CASSPPGQGYSEQYF.

CDR3 amino acids: CASSLAMAAGGAETQYF. In DNA form, the CDR3 reads TGTGCCAGCAGTTTGGCGATGGCAGCGGGGGGAGCGGAGACCCAGTACTTC. The V gene is TRBV12-3 or TRBV12-4, the J gene TRBJ2-5; TRBD2 aligns across 9 bases. V lost 3 bases, J lost 5 bases, and 13 bases stayed unmatched. This CDR3 is built from 17 residues.

This clonotype was observed a handful of times. The chain recombines TRBV15 with TRBJ2-7, with D possibly matching TRBD1 (5 bases). The V gene lost 0 bases and the J gene lost 6 bases, with 12 bases spanning the gap. The CDR3 length is 14 residues. Looked up from germline, CDR1 is LNHNV and CDR2 is YYDKDF (reference sequence). The CDR3 region is CATSRDRKGREQYF. The CDR3 DNA reads as TGTGCCACCAGCAGAGACCGGAAGGGGCGCGAGCAGTACTTC.

This clonotype came up a few times. The chain recombines TRBV18 with TRBJ2-1; TRBD2 matches at 7 bases. The V gene's germline CDR1 is KGHSH and CDR2 LQKENI. The CDR3 is 16 residues long. With 2 bases clipped from V and 9 bases from J, the junction kept 13 bases outside the gene matches. The CDR3 DNA is TGTGCCAGCTCACCAATTTGGACTAGTTATCTCGGTGAGCAGTTCTTC. It is translated as CASSPIWTSYLGEQFF. Full variable domain (missing parts from reference TRBV18 and TRBJ2-1): NAGVMQNPRHLVRRRGQEARLRCSPMKGHSHVYWYRQLPEEGLKFMVYLQKENIIDESGMPKERFSAEFPKEGPSILRIQQVVRGDSAAYFCASSPIWTSYLGEQFFGPGTRLTVL.

This clonotype was seen a few times. This chain connects TRBV7-9 to TRBJ1-6; TRBD1 agrees at 7 bases. This CDR3 is 15 amino acids long. Germline CDR1 reads SEHNR; CDR2 reads FQNEAQ (reference sequence). The J segment lost 6 bases and the V segment lost 10 bases, leaving 12 bases of the junction unmatched. DNA of the CDR3: TGTGCCATCCCGGCCACAGGGGAGGGTAATTCACCCCTCCACTTT. Translated: CAIPATGEGNSPLHF.

This clonotype showed up just a few times. The V and J genes are TRBV27 and TRBJ1-5; the D is unclear. V dropped 1 base and J dropped 4 bases, with 5 bases sitting between them. The CDR3 is 13 amino acids. Germline V CDR1 and CDR2: MNHEY, SMNVEV (reference sequence). CDR3 nucleotides: TGTGCCAGCAGTTTATACCGTAATCAGCCCCAGCATTTT. It translates to CASSLYRNQPQHF.

This chain connects TRBV7-2 to TRBJ2-7; D is undetermined. Trimming took off 4 bases at V and 3 bases at J, with 10 bases between the two ends. This CDR3 has 13 residues. Per the germline V gene, CDR1 is SGHTA and CDR2 is FQGNSA. DNA of the CDR3: TGTGCCAGCAGCTCAAACCCGAACTACGAGCAGTACTTC. Encoded protein: CASSSNPNYEQYF. Combining the CDR3 with reference TRBV7-2 and TRBJ2-7 gives the whole variable domain GAGVSQSPSNKVTEKGKDVELRCDPISGHTALYWYRQSLGQGLEFLIYFQGNSAPDKSGLPSDRFSAERTGGSVSTLTIQRTQQEDSAVYLCASSSNPNYEQYFGPGTRLTVT.

This clonotype was seen a few times. The chain carries TRBV29-1 and TRBJ2-7, with D uncertain. The CDR3 runs to 13 residues. With 2 bases removed from V and 0 bases from J, the gap between germline ends came to 8 bases. Per the germline V gene, CDR1 is SQVTM and CDR2 is ANQGSEA. The CDR3 DNA follows: TGCAGCGTTGAAATCAGAACCTCCTACGAGCAGTACTTC. Its protein product is CSVEIRTSYEQYF.

This clonotype appeared many times. J is TRBJ1-2 and V is TRBV29-1; the D is unclear. Between the trimmed V and J ends, which lost 2 bases and 8 bases, there was a span of 15 bases. The CDR3 has 13 residues. In germline, CDR1 is SQVTM, CDR2 ANQGSEA. CDR3 protein: CSVESRVPGGYTF. CDR3 coding DNA: TGCAGCGTTGAATCGCGCGTGCCGGGAGGCTACACCTTC. The full variable domain, rest sourced from reference TRBV29-1 and TRBJ1-2, is SAVISQKPSRDICQRGTSLTIQCQVDSQVTMMFWYRQQPGQSLTLIATANQGSEATYESGFVIDKFPISRPNLTFSTLTVSNMSPEDSSIYLCSVESRVPGGYTFGSGTRLTVV.

This clonotype was seen repeatedly, ten times or more. The chain links TRBV15 to TRBJ2-7; no reliable D call. The CDR3 spans 15 residues. Germline values: CDR1 LNHNV, CDR2 YYDKDF (reference sequence). V shed 0 bases and J shed 0 bases, with 9 bases lying between them. The CDR3, as DNA: TGTGCCACCAGCAGAGATCAGGCTTTCTCCTACGAGCAGTACTTC. Translation gives CATSRDQAFSYEQYF.